The 27 T cell receptor beta chains below were found in one sample sequenced in a study of metastatic and nonmetastatic thyroid tumors. Every patient underwent thyroid surgery untreated. TCRdb ran MiXCR on the PCR reads. Of under 95,000 clones detected, 10% to 15% appear once; the ten largest clones hold approximately 11%. The sequenced material came from blood. The receptors come from a female donor with papillary thyroid cancer or a benign thyroid nodule (not recorded which). Some clones in this sample may be carry-over from other donors' samples.

In its sample, this clone was seen many times. This specimen includes other DNA sequences encoding the same CDR3. The chain carries TRBV12-3 or TRBV12-4 and TRBJ1-2; D gene ambiguous. V lost 6 bases to trimming and J lost 2 bases, with 13 bases between them. This CDR3 spans 14 amino acids. The CDR3 bases are TGTGCCAGCAGCAAGGACTTAGGGAACTATGGCTACACCTTC. Protein sequence: CASSKDLGNYGYTF.

This clone was counted at least ten times. A much larger clone lies one base from this, so it may be a read error. The chain joins TRBV10-1 to TRBJ2-7; maybe TRBD2 (5 bases). The CDR3 runs to 14 residues. V lost 4 bases and J lost 3, with 13 bases in between. In germline, CDR1 is WNHNN, CDR2 SYGVQD (reference sequence). CDR3 nucleotides: TGCGCCAGCAGTGGCTACGGGATTCTCTACGAGCAGTACTTC. Protein sequence: CASSGYGILYEQYF.

This clone was counted between two and nine times. The chain links TRBV5-4 to TRBJ1-1, with D possibly matching TRBD1 (6 bases). CDR3 length equals 16 residues. Trimming took off 0 bases at V and 3 bases at J, with 15 bases between the two ends. Germline V CDR1 and CDR2: SGHNT, YYREEE (reference sequence). As DNA, the CDR3 is TGTGCCAGCAGCTTGGGATCTTGGGGGCCGGACACTGAAGCTTTCTTT. This encodes CASSLGSWGPDTEAFF. Full variable domain (remainder filled in from reference TRBV5-4 and TRBJ1-1): ETGVTQSPTHLIKTRGQQVTLRCSSQSGHNTVSWYQQALGQGPQFIFQYYREEENGRGNFPPRFSGLQFPNYSSELNVNALELDDSALYLCASSLGSWGPDTEAFFGQGTRLTVV.

This clone was seen many times. A single base separates this from a much larger clone, so it may be a read error. In the same sample, other DNA sequences code for this CDR3. The V and J genes are TRBV7-9 and TRBJ2-7; D ambiguous. Trimming took off 5 bases at V and 6 bases at J, with 8 bases between the two ends. The CDR3 loop spans 11 amino acids. CDR1 is SEHNR, CDR2 FQNEAQ, per germline (reference sequence). This CDR3 is CASSLSGEQYF. The CDR3 nucleotides read TGTGCCAGCAGCCTTTCAGGCGAGCAGTACTTC.

Many counts were recorded for this clone. The chain joins TRBV6-2 or TRBV6-3 to TRBJ2-2; 13 positions match TRBD2. The CDR3 runs to 18 residues. Germline lookup yields CDR1 MNHEY and CDR2 SVGEGT. V was clipped by 2 bases and J by 1 base; unmatched bases: 4. The CDR3 region is CASSYDGLAGENTGELFF. The DNA for the CDR3 is TGTGCCAGCAGTTACGACGGACTAGCGGGAGAGAACACCGGGGAGCTGTTTTTT.

There are many counts of this clone. The V gene is TRBV30, the J gene TRBJ1-1; 8 bases agree with TRBD1. The CDR3 loop spans 13 amino acids. CDR1 GTSNPN and CDR2 SVGIG come from the germline V gene (reference sequence). The ends lost 6 bases at V and 2 bases at J; junction bases unmatched: 5. The CDR3 protein is CACQTGVNTEAFF. Written as DNA, the CDR3 is TGTGCCTGCCAGACAGGGGTTAACACTGAAGCTTTCTTT.

The chain couples TRBV5-6 to TRBJ1-4; D gene uncertain. V was pared by 3 bases and J by 8 bases, with 14 bases between. There are 14 residues in the CDR3. The germline CDR1 and CDR2 sequences are SGHDT and YYEEEE. CDR3 in DNA: TGTGCCAGCAGCTATGGATCTATAGGGGAAAAACTGTTTTTT. Translating it yields CASSYGSIGEKLFF.

In this sample, this clone turned up many times. This sample also contains other DNA sequences that code for the same CDR3. The chain carries TRBV7-2 and TRBJ1-5; D not resolved. CDR1 and CDR2 (germline): SGHTA, FQGNSA. The CDR3 extends over 13 amino acids. Trimming removed 6 bases from V and 2 bases from J, with 8 bases in between. The CDR3 sequence is CASSKAGNQPQHF. CDR3 in DNA: TGTGCCAGCAGTAAGGCGGGCAATCAGCCCCAGCATTTT.

Ten or more counts support this clone. The chain couples TRBV7-2 to TRBJ2-1, with D possibly being TRBD1 (5 bases). Germline values: CDR1 SGHTA, CDR2 FQGNSA. This CDR3 spans 14 amino acids. The V gene lost 5 bases and the J gene lost 0 bases, with 8 bases spanning the gap. In DNA form, the CDR3 reads TGTGCCAGCAGCCAGGGATACTCCTACAATGAGCAGTTCTTC. Translation: CASSQGYSYNEQFF.

This clone showed up just a few times. Given a much more abundant clone one base away, this may be a read error. Other DNA sequences in the same sample also yield this CDR3. This chain joins TRBV6-2 or TRBV6-3 and TRBJ1-5; D is ambiguous. This CDR3 has 15 residues. Trimming took off 2 bases at V and 10 bases at J, with 18 bases between the two ends. Per the germline V gene, CDR1 is MNHEY and CDR2 is SVGEGT. This CDR3 is CASSYGNRAVQPQHF. The DNA for the CDR3 is TGTGCCAGCAGTTACGGTAACCGGGCGGTGCAACCCCAGCATTTT.

In its sample, this clone was seen many times. This rearrangement joins TRBV19 to TRBJ2-7, with 8 positions matching TRBD1. Unmatched junction bases numbered 6, after V lost 5 bases and J lost 6 bases. Germline CDR1 and CDR2: LNHDA and SQIVND (reference sequence). This CDR3 is built from 13 residues. This chain's CDR3 is CASSLRTGTEQYF. In DNA, the CDR3 is TGTGCCAGTAGTTTAAGGACAGGGACCGAGCAGTACTTC. Together with reference TRBV19 and TRBJ2-7, the CDR3 gives the full variable domain: DGGITQSPKYLFRKEGQNVTLSCEQNLNHDAMYWYRQDPGQGLRLIYYSQIVNDFQKGDIAEGYSVSREKKESFPLTVTSAQKNPTAFYLCASSLRTGTEQYFGPGTRLTVT.

This clone appeared many times. The chain has TRBV28 and TRBJ2-5, with 8 nucleotides matching TRBD1. The CDR3 is 13 residues long. Per the germline V gene, CDR1 is MDHEN and CDR2 is SYDVKM. V was clipped by 6 bases and J by 1 base; unmatched bases: 1. The CDR3 DNA sequence: TGTGCCAGCAGCGGACAGGGCCAAGAGACCCAGTACTTC. It translates to CASSGQGQETQYF.

This clone was counted ten times or more. V usage is TRBV9 and J usage is TRBJ1-6, with D possibly TRBD1 on 6 matching bases. The length of the CDR3 is 15 residues. Germline CDR1 is SGDLS and CDR2 is YYNGEE. V gave up 1 base and J gave up 9 bases, with 14 bases separating them. The CDR3 protein is CASSVMDRYRSPLHF. For the CDR3, the DNA is TGTGCCAGCAGCGTAATGGACAGATACCGTTCACCCCTCCACTTT. The whole variable domain, filled in from reference TRBV9 and TRBJ1-6, reads DSGVTQTPKHLITATGQRVTLRCSPRSGDLSVYWYQQSLDQGLQFLIQYYNGEERAKGNILERFSAQQFPDLHSELNLSSLELGDSALYFCASSVMDRYRSPLHFGNGTRLTVT.

This clone was counted ten times or more. V is TRBV20-1 and J is TRBJ2-7; 9 nucleotides match TRBD1. V was clipped by 4 bases and J by 6 bases; unmatched bases: 19. The CDR3 has 17 residues. Per the germline V gene, CDR1 is DFQATT and CDR2 is SNEGSKA (reference sequence). The CDR3 bases are TGCAGTGCTAAGGGTGGGACAGGGCGGCCCACATCGGGCGAGCAGTACTTC. Encoded protein: CSAKGGTGRPTSGEQYF.

This clone was seen at least ten times. V is TRBV4-1 and J is TRBJ2-1, with D possibly called TRBD1 or TRBD2 (5 bases each). This CDR3 has 14 residues. CDR1 is MGHRA, CDR2 YSYEKL, per germline. Trimming took off 1 base at V and 5 bases at J, with 9 bases between the two ends. For the CDR3, the DNA is TGCGCCAGCAGCCAAGTACGGGACGACAATGAGCAGTTCTTC. Amino acid sequence: CASSQVRDDNEQFF.

This clone came up many times. This chain links TRBV20-1 with TRBJ2-7, with 9 positions matching TRBD2. J gave up 2 bases and V 1 base, and 6 bases lay outside the gene matches. The germline CDR1 and CDR2 sequences are DFQATT and SNEGSKA (reference sequence). The CDR3 contains 15 residues. The CDR3 DNA is TGCAGTGCTAGAGTCACGGCGGGAGGGACCTACGAGCAGTACTTC. Its protein product is CSARVTAGGTYEQYF.

The chain has TRBV2 and TRBJ2-1, with 13 positions matching TRBD2. Germline values: CDR1 SNHLY, CDR2 FYNNEI. This CDR3 has 15 residues. With V trimmed by 7 bases and J by 10 bases, 10 bases remained unmatched. This CDR3 reads CASKPGLAGRGEQFF. The CDR3 DNA sequence: TGTGCCAGCAAACCGGGACTAGCGGGACGTGGGGAGCAGTTCTTC. Supplemented by reference TRBV2 and TRBJ2-1, the full variable domain reads EPEVTQTPSHQVTQMGQEVILRCVPISNHLYFYWYRQILGQKVEFLVSFYNNEISEKSEIFDDQFSVERPDGSNFTLKIRSTKLEDSAMYFCASKPGLAGRGEQFFGPGTRLTVL.

For this clone: Since a much larger clone is just one base distant, this may be a read error. V and J are TRBV5-6 and TRBJ2-3; 8 nucleotides align to TRBD2. Germline V gives CDR1 SGHDT, CDR2 YYEEEE. This CDR3 contains 16 residues. The CDR3 protein is CVSSLASGSGTDTQYF. The CDR3 DNA reads as TGTGTCAGCAGCTTGGCTAGCGGGTCTGGCACAGATACGCAGTATTTT. Supplemented by reference TRBV5-6 and TRBJ2-3, the full variable domain reads DAGVTQSPTHLIKTRGQQVTLRCSPKSGHDTVSWYQQALGQGPQFIFQYYEEEERQRGNFPDRFSGHQFPNYSSELNVNALLLGDSALYLCVSSLASGSGTDTQYFGPGTRLTVL.

The table lists this clone with a few counts. The chain carries TRBV19 and TRBJ2-1; 8 bases agree with TRBD1. The ends lost 6 bases at V and 10 bases at J; junction bases unmatched: 11. CDR3 length: 14 amino acids. In germline, CDR1 is LNHDA, CDR2 SQIVND (reference sequence). CDR3: CASRKPGQGQEQFF. DNA for the CDR3: TGTGCCAGTAGGAAACCCGGACAGGGTCAGGAGCAGTTCTTC.

This clone was picked up many times. The chain is built from TRBV28 and TRBJ2-6; D remains unclear. This CDR3 comprises 18 residues. Germline V gives CDR1 MDHEN, CDR2 SYDVKM. The V end lost 4 bases, the J end lost 0 bases, and 16 bases lay between the germline ends. CDR3: CASSSNPGRVSGANVLTF. The CDR3 nucleotides are TGTGCCAGCAGTTCAAACCCAGGACGGGTCTCTGGGGCCAACGTCCTGACTTTC.

In its sample, this clone was seen a few times. The CDR3 sequence: CASSFKGAQETQYF. CDR3 bases: TGTGCCAGCAGTTTCAAGGGGGCGCAGGAGACCCAGTACTTC. This sequence joins TRBV28 and TRBJ2-5; 7 bases are shared with TRBD1. V shed 3 bases, J shed 5 bases, and the junction held 6 bases outside the gene matches. The CDR3 loop spans 14 amino acids. Germline CDR1 reads MDHEN; CDR2 reads SYDVKM.

Ten or more counts support this clone. The chain is built from TRBV14 and TRBJ2-3, with 7 bases matching TRBD2. The V gene end was trimmed by 1 base and the J gene end by 2 bases; junction bases not matched to a gene: 6. Germline loops: CDR1 SGHDN, CDR2 FVKESK. This CDR3 has 16 residues. DNA for the CDR3: TGTGCCAGCAGCCAAGTCGCGGGAGTTATCACAGATACGCAGTATTTT. As protein: CASSQVAGVITDTQYF. Variable domain in full (rest from reference TRBV14 and TRBJ2-3): EAGVTQFPSHSVIEKGQTVTLRCDPISGHDNLYWYRRVMGKEIKFLLHFVKESKQDESGMPNNRFLAERTGGTYSTLKVQPAELEDSGVYFCASSQVAGVITDTQYFGPGTRLTVL.

This clone has ten or more counts. Other DNA sequences from this sample encode an identical CDR3 as well. The chain has TRBV10-3 and TRBJ2-1; TRBD2 agrees at 9 bases. V lost 4 bases to trimming and J lost 0 bases; unmatched junction nucleotides: 4. The CDR3 covers 16 residues. CDR1 ENHRY and CDR2 SYGVKD come from the germline V gene. CDR3 coding DNA: TGTGCCATCAGTGTCCCGCGGGAGGGCTCCTACAATGAGCAGTTCTTC. It is translated as CAISVPREGSYNEQFF.

This clone showed up many times. The chain combines TRBV29-1 with TRBJ2-1, with 14 bases matching TRBD2. CDR1 and CDR2 from the germline V gene are SQVTM and ANQGSEA. The CDR3 covers 15 residues. V gave up 1 base and J gave up 9 bases; unmatched junction bases: 5. DNA for the CDR3: TGCAGCGTTGAAGTGGGACTAGCGGGAGATGCTGAGCAGTTCTTC. Encoded protein: CSVEVGLAGDAEQFF.

The gene calls are TRBV9 and TRBJ2-3; 11 nucleotides line up with TRBD2. The CDR3 length is 15 residues. With V trimmed by 4 bases and J by 1 base, 2 bases remained unmatched. Germline V gene sequence: CDR1 SGDLS, CDR2 YYNGEE. CDR3 residues: CASSFSGRGTDTQYF. CDR3 DNA: TGTGCCAGCAGCTTTAGCGGGAGGGGCACAGATACGCAGTATTTT.

The rearrangement joins TRBV11-1 to TRBJ2-7; 15 bases fit TRBD2. The CDR3 length is 17 residues. J lost 6 bases, V lost 1 base, and 7 bases had no gene match. The germline CDR1 and CDR2 sequences are SGHAT and FQDESV (reference sequence). CDR3: CASSLVWAGLAGGEQYF. Written as DNA, the CDR3 is TGTGCCAGCAGCTTAGTGTGGGCGGGACTAGCGGGAGGCGAGCAGTACTTC.

In its sample, this clone was seen many times. This chain connects TRBV4-2 to TRBJ2-7; no definite D call. With 4 bases removed from V and 6 bases from J, the gap between germline ends came to 16 bases. CDR1 is LGHNA, CDR2 YNFKEQ, per germline. This CDR3 has 14 residues. This CDR3 is CASSPGLGRSEQYF. DNA of the CDR3: TGTGCCAGCAGCCCGGGTTTAGGCCGTTCCGAGCAGTACTTC.